What follows are 5 T cell receptor beta chains derived from one specimen sequenced in a study of metastatic and nonmetastatic thyroid tumors (TCRdb year 2020). Library method: PCR. Sequencing was performed on an Illumina HiSeq 4000. TCRdb's own reprocessing of the public reads used fastp at Q25 and MiXCR and kept productive beta chains. The sample table holds more than 85,000 clones, of which around 9.2% were seen once. The ten biggest clones cover 8% to 10% of the sample. None of the patients had been given any treatment before thyroid surgery. Sample: blood. Every receptor here comes from a female donor with papillary thyroid cancer or a benign thyroid nodule (not recorded which). Some clones in this sample may be carry-over from other donors' samples.

Many counts were recorded for this clone. The genes are TRBV10-1 and TRBJ2-2; 9 nucleotides line up with TRBD1. Trimming removed 3 bases from V and 5 bases from J; junction bases left unmatched: 7. The germline gives CDR1 WNHNN, CDR2 SYGVQD (reference sequence). The CDR3 sequence is 16 residues long. The CDR3 DNA sequence: TGCGCCAGCAGTGAATTCCGGGACAGGGAAACCGGGGAGCTGTTTTTT. It specifies CASSEFRDRETGELFF.

This clone was observed many times. The CDR3 region has the DNA TGTGCCAGTAGTATAGCCCGGGGTTACTATGGCTACACCTTC. Translation: CASSIARGYYGYTF. The J gene is TRBJ1-2, the V gene TRBV19; D unresolved. In germline, CDR1 is LNHDA, CDR2 SQIVND (reference sequence). V was pared by 1 base and J by 3 bases, with 9 bases between. This CDR3 has 14 residues.

This clone was detected many times. This rearrangement joins TRBV11-2 to TRBJ2-2; 7 nucleotides align to TRBD1. The CDR3 runs to 18 residues. Germline CDR1 SGHAT, CDR2 FQNNGV. The V and J ends lost 0 bases and 4 bases, in that order; junction bases with no gene match: 11. The CDR3 loop reads CASSLDGGVRGRTGELFF. The DNA for the CDR3 is TGTGCCAGCAGCTTAGATGGAGGCGTGAGGGGGCGCACCGGGGAGCTGTTTTTT.

This clone has at least ten counts. The chain joins TRBV28 to TRBJ2-6; D is uncertain. Between the trimmed V and J ends, which lost 5 bases and 4 bases, there was a span of 9 bases. CDR1 and CDR2 from the germline V gene are MDHEN and SYDVKM. The CDR3 is made up of 14 amino acids. The CDR3 coding sequence is TGTGCCAGCAGTCTACCGCCCGGGGCCAACGTCCTGACTTTC. Its protein product is CASSLPPGANVLTF.

This clone was seen at least ten times. The rearrangement links TRBV5-1 to TRBJ1-2; D may be TRBD1 (5 bases). The CDR3 consists of 15 residues. V shed 1 base and J shed 8 bases, with 18 bases lying between them. Per the germline V gene, CDR1 is SGHRS and CDR2 is YFSETQ. CDR3 loop: CASSLIQEGLGGYTF. Here the CDR3 DNA reads TGCGCCAGCAGCTTGATACAGGAGGGTTTAGGGGGCTACACCTTC.